Listed below are T cell receptor beta chains from one sample, sequenced in a study of blood T cell repertoires in COVID-19. Profiling relied on immunoSEQ multiplex PCR, and the TCRdb table lists in-frame clones only, not all of them. The sample contains a few hundred thousand clones, 75% to 95% of which appear only once. The material sequenced was peripheral blood. Source of these receptors: a woman aged 30 to 39 with COVID-19, enrolled during active disease. Each CDR3 is given with its conserved first and last residue. A D gene is named only where the DNA matches it firmly. Expanded clones are given a class, and other clones once, few, many or no size at all.

CDR3aa,CDR3nt,abundance,d_gene,v_gene,j_gene
CASSLDPGDEQYF,TGTGCCAGCAGCTTAGATCCCGGAGACGAGCAGTACTTC,.,.,TRBV11-2,TRBJ2-7
CASSQVGGQRIF,TGCGCCAGCAGCCAAGTAGGGGGACAACGGATCTTC,.,.,TRBV4-1,TRBJ2-1
CASSAGGSPYEQYF,TGTGCCAGCAGCGCCGGGGGTTCCCCCTACGAGCAGTACTTC,.,.,TRBV7-2,TRBJ2-7
CAISESRTGGVGRQETQYF,TGTGCCATCAGTGAGTCGAGGACAGGGGGCGTGGGGAGGCAAGAGACCCAGTACTTC,.,TRBD1,TRBV10-3,TRBJ2-5
CASSLVVRPGEQYF,TGTGCCAGCAGCTTAGTGGTCCGCCCAGGTGAGCAGTACTTC,.,.,TRBV7-9,TRBJ2-7
CASSTDRDTQYF,TGTGCCAGCAGTACAGATAGAGATACGCAGTATTTT,.,.,TRBV6-5,TRBJ2-3
CASSRTGAGGYTF,TGTGCCAGCTCACGGACAGGGGCAGGAGGCTACACCTTC,.,TRBD1,TRBV18,TRBJ1-2
CASKGQGASAFF,TGTGCCAGTAAGGGACAGGGGGCGTCAGCTTTCTTT,.,TRBD1,TRBV19,TRBJ1-1
CASSKPRQGPTLYGYTF,TGTGCCAGCAGCAAACCTAGACAGGGGCCAACCCTCTATGGCTACACCTTC,.,.,TRBV21-1,TRBJ1-2
CSAAGSGANVLTF,TGCAGCGCCGCGGGCTCTGGGGCCAACGTCCTGACTTTC,.,.,TRBV29-1,TRBJ2-6
CASSHNLPGQVLYEQYF,TGCGCCAGCAGTCATAACCTACCGGGACAGGTTCTCTACGAGCAGTACTTC,once,TRBD1,TRBV5-1,TRBJ2-7
CASRNSFSTNEKLFF,TGCGCCAGCAGAAACTCGTTCTCAACTAATGAAAAACTGTTTTTT,.,.,TRBV4-1,TRBJ1-4
CASSYTGLASLNEQFF,TGCGCCAGCAGCTATACGGGACTAGCATCCCTCAATGAGCAGTTCTTC,once,TRBD2,TRBV5-1,TRBJ2-1
CAWSPTRVNTGELFF,TGTGCCTGGAGTCCCACGCGCGTTAACACCGGGGAGCTGTTTTTT,.,.,TRBV30,TRBJ2-2
CAITPDNQETQYF,TGTGCCATCACTCCAGACAATCAAGAGACCCAGTACTTC,.,.,TRBV10-3,TRBJ2-5
CASSLMRQGREKLFF,TGTGCCAGCAGTTTGATGAGACAGGGTCGAGAAAAACTGTTTTTT,.,TRBD1,TRBV7-9,TRBJ1-4
CASSQDGPPRVRDTQYF,TGCGCCAGCAGCCAAGATGGCCCTCCCAGGGTGCGGGATACGCAGTATTTT,few,.,TRBV4-1,TRBJ2-3
CASSPDWTGVGTEAFF,TGTGCCAGCTCACCAGACTGGACGGGGGTCGGCACTGAAGCTTTCTTT,.,.,TRBV18,TRBJ1-1
CASSTPYRGGKLFF,TGTGCCAGCAGTACCCCCTACAGGGGTGGAAAACTGTTTTTT,.,TRBD1,TRBV6-4,TRBJ1-4
CASRPGGTDTQYF,TGTGCCAGCAGACCGGGGGGCACAGATACGCAGTATTTT,.,.,TRBV2,TRBJ2-3
CASSQDRDSISYEQYF,TGCGCCAGCAGCCAGGACCGGGACAGTATTTCCTACGAGCAGTACTTC,.,TRBD1,TRBV4-1,TRBJ2-7
CASRRASGTYYEQYF,TGTGCCAGTAGGAGAGCTAGCGGGACCTACTACGAGCAGTACTTC,.,TRBD2,TRBV19,TRBJ2-7
CASSSGIEYEQYF,TGTGCCAGCAGTTCAGGGATCGAGTACGAGCAGTACTTC,.,.,TRBV28,TRBJ2-7
CASSPADRVNGYTF,TGTGCCAGCAGTCCAGCCGACAGGGTCAATGGCTACACCTTC,once,TRBD1,TRBV28,TRBJ1-2
CASAMRPFETQYF,TGTGCCAGCGCAATGAGGCCCTTCGAGACCCAGTACTTC,.,.,TRBV6-4,TRBJ2-5
CASSLQGSLNTEAFF,TGTGCCAGCAGCTTACAGGGATCCCTGAACACTGAAGCTTTCTTT,.,.,TRBV11-2,TRBJ1-1
CASRGPGQGDEKLFF,TGTGCCAGTAGAGGTCCGGGACAGGGAGATGAAAAACTGTTTTTT,.,TRBD1,TRBV19,TRBJ1-4
CAWTGTNYEQYF,TGTGCCTGGACCGGGACTAACTACGAGCAGTACTTC,.,TRBD2,TRBV30,TRBJ2-7
CASSLAGTEAFF,TGTGCCAGCAGCTTAGCCGGGACTGAAGCTTTCTTT,.,.,TRBV7-2,TRBJ1-1
CASSVAQGNEQFF,TGTGCCAGCAGCGTAGCTCAGGGTAATGAGCAGTTCTTC,few,.,TRBV9,TRBJ2-1
CASSYWPSENEQFF,TGTGCCAGCAGCTACTGGCCCTCGGAGAATGAGCAGTTCTTC,.,.,TRBV7-9,TRBJ2-1